The 4 T cell receptor beta chains in this list originate from one sample, sequenced in a study of blood T cell repertoires in COVID-19. Using immunoSEQ multiplex PCR, the repertoire was profiled, and TCRdb retains in-frame clones only, with some absent. The sample lists more than 150,000 clones; roughly 84% were seen once. Material: peripheral blood. The receptor source for this set is a woman older than 75 with acute or convalescent COVID-19.

The V and J genes are TRBV7-2 and TRBJ2-6, with TRBD1 matching over 8 bases. The V and J ends lost 3 bases and 0 bases, in that order; junction bases with no gene match: 4. This CDR3 has 17 amino acids. In germline, CDR1 is SGHTA, CDR2 FQGNSA. CDR3 region: CASSFWTGSSGANVLTF. The CDR3 DNA follows: TGTGCCAGCAGCTTCTGGACAGGGAGCTCTGGGGCCAACGTCCTGACTTTC.

This chain links TRBV19 with TRBJ2-7, with 9 bases that match TRBD1. The CDR3 has 15 amino acids. The germline gives CDR1 LNHDA, CDR2 SQIVND (reference sequence). After removal of 2 bases from V and 2 bases from J, the junction contained 4 bases not matched to a gene. CDR3 loop: CASSITGGKAYEQYF. For the CDR3, the DNA is TGTGCCAGTAGTATAACAGGGGGCAAAGCCTACGAGCAGTACTTC.

This chain joins TRBV24-1 and TRBJ1-1; D remains unclear. CDR3 length equals 13 residues. Germline V gene data show CDR1 as KGHDR and CDR2 as SFDVKD. V was trimmed by 2 bases and J by 5 bases, leaving 8 bases between them. For the CDR3, the DNA is TGTGCCACCAGTGATTCGGGTAGAACTGAAGCTTTCTTT. As protein: CATSDSGRTEAFF.

The rearrangement uses TRBV5-6 and TRBJ1-1; a possible D gene is TRBD1 (6 bases). Germline V gene sequence: CDR1 SGHDT, CDR2 YYEEEE. V was trimmed by 4 bases and J by 1 base, leaving 14 bases between them. The CDR3 runs 15 residues. The CDR3 nucleotides are TGTGCCAGCAGCGATCACGGGACAACGAACACTGAAGCTTTCTTT. Its protein product is CASSDHGTTNTEAFF.